Each of the 32 T cell receptor beta chains below was sequenced from the same sample in a study of OX40 agonist ivuxolimab in advanced cancers. Clones were read by immunoSEQ multiplex PCR, and TCRdb kept only the in-frame ones, dropping some. The sample carries 40,000 or so clones, approximately 90% recorded once. Specimen: CD4+ or CD8+ T cells sorted from blood, collected in a trial of the OX40 agonist ivuxolimab. The receptors originated from an adult with an advanced solid tumor such as melanoma, head and neck, liver or kidney cancer.

The rearrangement joins TRBV29-1 to TRBJ1-2; D is unresolved. Germline CDR1 SQVTM, CDR2 ANQGSEA. V was shortened by 2 bases and J by 4 bases, with 8 bases between the two germline ends. The CDR3 length is 12 residues. The DNA for the CDR3 is TGCAGCGTTGAATCCAGAGCCTATGGCTACACCTTC. Its protein is CSVESRAYGYTF.

This clone was detected once. The chain uses TRBV7-3 and TRBJ1-1; D unclear. The CDR3 spans 13 residues. The V end was cut by 9 bases, the J end by 1 base, with 12 bases between. Per germline, CDR1 SGHTA and CDR2 FQGTGA. CDR3 DNA: TGTGCCAGTGGGTGGGCCGAGAACACTGAAGCTTTCTTT. It encodes CASGWAENTEAFF.

The rearrangement joins TRBV7-9 to TRBJ2-1; TRBD2 matches at 7 bases. CDR3 length equals 13 residues. In germline, CDR1 is SEHNR, CDR2 FQNEAQ (reference sequence). V shed 5 bases and J 16 bases; nucleotides not matched to a gene: 14. For the CDR3, the DNA is TGTGCCAGCAGCAGCCGGACGGGAGGTATATTTTTCTTC. Protein sequence: CASSSRTGGIFFF.

This chain uses TRBV4-2 with TRBJ2-3; 10 bases match TRBD2. Germline loops: CDR1 LGHNA, CDR2 YNFKEQ. The trim removed 4 bases at V and 4 bases at J, leaving 5 bases unmatched. CDR3 length: 15 amino acids. The CDR3 loop is CASSRTSGSADTQYF. The CDR3, as DNA: TGTGCCAGCAGCCGGACTAGCGGTAGCGCAGATACGCAGTATTTT.

This clone showed up just once. The V gene is TRBV11-2, the J gene TRBJ1-1; no clear D. Germline loops: CDR1 SGHAT, CDR2 FQNNGV. V shed 4 bases and J shed 2 bases, with 11 bases lying between them. This CDR3 has 14 residues. As DNA, the CDR3 is TGTGCCAGCAGCTCCGCGGGAGCCAACACTGAAGCTTTCTTT. This sequence encodes CASSSAGANTEAFF.

The chain is built from TRBV28 and TRBJ1-6; D gene uncertain. V was cut by 9 bases and J by 6 bases, with 15 bases left in between. CDR1 MDHEN and CDR2 SYDVKM come from the germline V gene. CDR3 length equals 14 residues. CDR3 residues: CASTTGSGNSPLHF. CDR3 DNA: TGTGCCAGTACTACGGGATCGGGTAATTCACCCCTCCACTTT.

The rearrangement links TRBV9 to TRBJ1-3; TRBD1 matches at 9 bases. The ends lost 3 bases at V and 6 bases at J; junction bases unmatched: 13. The CDR3 consists of 17 residues. Germline V gene lookup returns CDR1 SGDLS and CDR2 YYNGEE. CDR3: CASSAVPGQGTANTIYF. The DNA for the CDR3 is TGTGCCAGCAGCGCTGTCCCGGGACAGGGTACCGCAAACACCATATATTTT.

The chain couples TRBV7-6 to TRBJ2-5, with 7 bases lining up with TRBD2. CDR1 and CDR2 from the germline V gene are SGHVS and FNYEAQ. This CDR3 has 16 amino acids. Trimming removed 5 bases from V and 5 bases from J; junction bases left unmatched: 14. CDR3 bases: TGTGCCAGCAGCCGACTAGTGGGGGGGAAGGGGGAGACCCAGTACTTC. This gives the protein CASSRLVGGKGETQYF.

This clone came up once. Other DNA sequences in the same sample also yield this CDR3. V is TRBV12-2 and J is TRBJ2-2; the table's D call, TRBD2, was not checked against the DNA. TRBV12-2 is labeled a pseudogene. The CDR3 contains 14 residues. The CDR3 sequence is CASRLGPETGELFF. CDR3 in DNA: TGCGCAAGTCGCTTAGGGCCGGAGACCGGGGAGCTGTTTTTT.

The genes are TRBV5-5 and TRBJ2-3, with TRBD2 matching 8 bases. This CDR3 has 15 amino acids. The trim removed 0 bases at V and 3 bases at J, leaving 3 bases unmatched. CDR1 and CDR2 (germline): SGHKS, YYEKEE (reference sequence). The CDR3 sequence: CASSLGSSGTDTQYF. In nucleotides, the CDR3 is TGTGCCAGCAGCTTGGGGTCTAGCGGGACAGATACGCAGTATTTT.

This clone was seen a few times. The chain recombines TRBV18 with TRBJ1-5; no clear D gene. Germline V lookup: CDR1 KGHSH, CDR2 LQKENI. CDR3 size: 15 residues. Trimming removed 4 bases from V and 5 bases from J, with 15 bases in between. Written as DNA, the CDR3 is TGTGCCAGCTCACGGGTAGGGCAGATGGATCAGCCCCAGCATTTT. Its protein is CASSRVGQMDQPQHF. The full variable domain, in which reference TRBV18 and TRBJ1-5 provide the parts outside the CDR3, is NAGVMQNPRHLVRRRGQEARLRCSPMKGHSHVYWYRQLPEEGLKFMVYLQKENIIDESGMPKERFSAEFPKEGPSILRIQQVVRGDSAAYFCASSRVGQMDQPQHFGDGTRLSIL.

This clone was observed once. V and J are TRBV27 and TRBJ1-1, with 7 bases fitting TRBD1. The CDR3 totals 15 residues. V was pared by 6 bases and J by 1 base, with 8 bases of the junction left unmatched. The germline CDR1 and CDR2 sequences are MNHEY and SMNVEV (reference sequence). CDR3 bases: TGTGCCAGCAGACCCCAGGGGGTCGGGAACACTGAAGCTTTCTTT. Its translation is CASRPQGVGNTEAFF.

The genes are TRBV18 and TRBJ1-1; no definite D call. The CDR3 contains 11 residues. The V gene's germline CDR1 is KGHSH and CDR2 LQKENI. The V and J ends lost 3 bases and 7 bases respectively, with 6 bases between them. Written as DNA, the CDR3 is TGTGCCAGCTCACCGTGGGATGAAGCTTTCTTT. Its translation is CASSPWDEAFF.

This clone was counted a few times. The chain employs TRBV14 and TRBJ1-6; D remains ambiguous. V shed 0 bases and J shed 14 bases, with 8 bases lying between them. This CDR3 has 12 residues. Germline V gene data show CDR1 as SGHDN and CDR2 as FVKESK. Here the CDR3 DNA reads TGTGCCAGCAGCCAAGATGACCGGGCCCTCCACTTT. Its protein product is CASSQDDRALHF.

V usage is TRBV9 and J usage is TRBJ2-3; 14 bases match TRBD2. This CDR3 is built from 17 residues. Germline V gene data show CDR1 as SGDLS and CDR2 as YYNGEE. Losses at the gene ends were 0 bases for V and 6 bases for J; bases not matched to a gene: 6. CDR3 region: CASSVVRTSGGMDTQYF. The CDR3 region has the DNA TGTGCCAGCAGCGTAGTCCGGACTAGCGGGGGGATGGATACGCAGTATTTT.

The rearrangement links TRBV29-1 to TRBJ1-2; unclear D gene. Trimming shortened V by 4 bases and J by 8 bases, and 5 bases separated the two germline ends. The V gene's germline CDR1 is SQVTM and CDR2 ANQGSEA. This CDR3 region has 9 residues. The CDR3 is CSVGTGYTF. Here the CDR3 DNA reads TGCAGCGTTGGAACCGGCTACACCTTC.

The chain couples TRBV18 to TRBJ2-1; D possibly matches TRBD1 or TRBD2 (6 bases each). Germline V gives CDR1 KGHSH, CDR2 LQKENI. The CDR3 is made up of 15 amino acids. Trimming cost V 6 bases and J 3 bases, with 15 bases left between them. This CDR3 is CASSLVGGHYNEQFF. In DNA, the CDR3 is TGTGCCAGCTCGTTAGTGGGGGGCCACTACAATGAGCAGTTCTTC. Using reference TRBV18 and TRBJ2-1 for the parts outside the CDR3, the full variable domain is NAGVMQNPRHLVRRRGQEARLRCSPMKGHSHVYWYRQLPEEGLKFMVYLQKENIIDESGMPKERFSAEFPKEGPSILRIQQVVRGDSAAYFCASSLVGGHYNEQFFGPGTRLTVL.

The genes are TRBV6-5 and TRBJ1-4, with D possibly being TRBD1 (6 bases). Germline V gene sequence: CDR1 MNHEY, CDR2 SVGAGI. The CDR3 is 15 amino acids. Trimming stripped 5 bases from V and 1 base from J, with 11 bases between. In nucleotides, the CDR3 is TGTGCCAGCAGTCTTGGACAGCAAACTAATGAAAAACTGTTTTTT. Translation gives CASSLGQQTNEKLFF.

CDR3 in DNA: TGTGCCAGCAGTGAACGGCGGATCTCTGGAAACACCATATATTTT. Protein product: CASSERRISGNTIYF. The J gene is TRBJ1-3, the V gene TRBV6-1; D remains ambiguous. From germline, CDR1 is MNHNS and CDR2 SASEGT. V lost 2 bases to trimming and J lost 0 bases, with 8 bases between them. The CDR3 contains 15 residues.

J is TRBJ1-3 and V is TRBV7-2; D is uncertain. Trimming took 1 base from V and 1 from J, leaving 2 bases between them. This CDR3 contains 13 residues. The V gene's germline CDR1 is SGHTA and CDR2 FQGNSA. CDR3 nucleotide sequence: TGTGCCAGCAGCTTAGGGTCTGGAAACACCATATATTTT. Translation gives CASSLGSGNTIYF.

Only one count was recorded for this clone. In nucleotides, the CDR3 is TGTGCCAGCTCCCTGGGGCGGGTCAGCACAGATACGCAGTATTTT. Translating it yields CASSLGRVSTDTQYF. V usage is TRBV2 and J usage is TRBJ2-3; D may correspond to TRBD1 or TRBD2 (5 bases each). Germline V CDR1 and CDR2: SNHLY, FYNNEI. Trimming took off 8 bases at V and 0 bases at J, with 15 bases between the two ends. The CDR3 spans 15 residues.

The chain links TRBV2 to TRBJ1-5; unclear D gene. CDR1 is SNHLY, CDR2 FYNNEI, per germline. The CDR3 is made up of 14 amino acids. V was cut by 4 bases and J by 5 bases, with 12 bases left in between. DNA for the CDR3: TGTGCCAGCAGTGGGGCAGGTACGTATCAGCCCCAGCATTTT. This gives the protein CASSGAGTYQPQHF.

The chain uses TRBV6-1 and TRBJ1-2, with D possibly matching TRBD1 (6 bases). The CDR3 contains 15 residues. V gave up 7 bases and J gave up 4 bases, with 19 bases separating them. The germline CDR1 and CDR2 sequences are MNHNS and SASEGT. CDR3 sequence reads: CASTPGVRGTYGYTF. CDR3 DNA sequence: TGTGCCAGCACCCCAGGGGTGCGGGGAACCTATGGCTACACCTTC.

The CDR3 region has the DNA TGTGCCTGGAGTGTATGGGACCTATCTGGAGATACGCAGTATTTT. Its protein product is CAWSVWDLSGDTQYF. The chain combines TRBV30 with TRBJ2-3; either TRBD1 or TRBD2 may fit D (5 bases each). Germline V gene data show CDR1 as GTSNPN and CDR2 as SVGIG (reference sequence). The CDR3 loop spans 15 amino acids. Trimming took 0 bases from V and 5 from J, leaving 15 bases between them. Variable domain in full (rest from reference TRBV30 and TRBJ2-3): SQTIHQWPATLVQPVGSPLSLECTVEGTSNPNLYWYRQAAGRGLQLLFYSVGIGQISSEVPQNLSASRPQDRQFILSSKKLLLSDSGFYLCAWSVWDLSGDTQYFGPGTRLTVL.

The gene calls are TRBV4-2 and TRBJ1-2; possibly TRBD1 for D (6 bases). The germline CDR1 and CDR2 sequences are LGHNA and YNFKEQ. The ends were cut back, 3 bases at V and 0 bases at J, with 17 bases in the middle. The CDR3 contains 17 residues. The DNA for the CDR3 is TGTGCCAGCAGCCAGACCGGGACACTACTTTCTAACTATGGCTACACCTTC. Its protein product is CASSQTGTLLSNYGYTF.

V usage is TRBV18 and J usage is TRBJ1-1, with a possible D match to TRBD1 (5 bases). Trimming left V 2 bases short and J 0 bases short, with 13 bases between. CDR3 length: 16 amino acids. Germline CDR1 and CDR2: KGHSH and LQKENI. Here the CDR3 DNA reads TGTGCCAGCTCACCATTTGCGGCAGGGATGAACACTGAAGCTTTCTTT. Amino acid sequence: CASSPFAAGMNTEAFF.

The chain uses TRBV7-2 and TRBJ2-5; D ambiguous. There are 13 residues in the CDR3. Germline CDR1 reads SGHTA; CDR2 reads FQGNSA. Deletions cut 5 bases from V and 5 bases from J, with 12 bases between. The CDR3 DNA sequence: TGTGCCAGCAGCCCTCTACTGCCGGAGACCCAGTACTTC. Its protein product is CASSPLLPETQYF.

This clone has just a few counts. CDR3 loop: CASSSGQGGSQPQHF. CDR3 DNA sequence: TGTGCCAGCAGCTCCGGACAGGGAGGGAGTCAGCCCCAGCATTTT. The gene calls are TRBV7-8 and TRBJ1-5; 8 bases align to TRBD1. V shed 4 bases, J shed 6 bases, and the junction held 8 bases outside the gene matches. The V gene's germline CDR1 is SGHVS and CDR2 FQNEAQ. This CDR3 contains 15 residues.

The genes are TRBV19 and TRBJ2-3, with TRBD2 matching 9 bases. The CDR3 loop spans 16 amino acids. V lost 6 bases and J lost 8; bases outside the gene matches: 15. Germline CDR1 reads LNHDA; CDR2 reads SQIVND (reference sequence). CDR3 bases: TGTGCCAGTAGGATGGGTAGCGGGGGAGTTCTGGGTACGCAGTATTTT. Amino acids: CASRMGSGGVLGTQYF.

The rearrangement uses TRBV5-1 and TRBJ2-3, with TRBD1 as a possible D gene (5 bases). From germline, CDR1 is SGHRS and CDR2 YFSETQ. Trimming pared 2 bases from V and 0 bases from J, leaving 10 bases between. The CDR3 contains 15 residues. Here the CDR3 DNA reads TGCGCCAGCAGCTTCCCGACAGCTAGCACAGATACGCAGTATTTT. Its protein is CASSFPTASTDTQYF. Looking up the rest from reference TRBV5-1 and TRBJ2-3 gives the full variable domain: KAGVTQTPRYLIKTRGQQVTLSCSPISGHRSVSWYQQTPGQGLQFLFEYFSETQRNKGNFPGRFSGRQFSNSRSEMNVSTLELGDSALYLCASSFPTASTDTQYFGPGTRLTVL.

V usage is TRBV19 and J usage is TRBJ1-5; D remains ambiguous. CDR1 is LNHDA, CDR2 SQIVND, per germline (reference sequence). This CDR3 has 13 residues. The V and J ends lost 3 bases and 2 bases respectively, with 5 bases between them. CDR3 DNA: TGTGCCAGTAGTATCGGTGGCAATCAGCCCCAGCATTTT. This codes for CASSIGGNQPQHF.

This clone was counted a single time. CDR3 protein: CASTKSPTLGKQFF. CDR3 sequence (DNA): TGCGCCAGCACTAAGTCCCCCACCCTAGGTAAGCAGTTCTTC. This chain uses TRBV23-1 with TRBJ2-1; no clear D gene. TRBV23-1 is labeled an ORF, and its function is uncertain. V was clipped by 7 bases and J by 11 bases, with 21 bases between them. The CDR3 extends over 14 amino acids.